This T cell receptor (beta chain) is drawn from a study of blood T cell repertoires in COVID-19 (dated by TCRdb to 2020 to 2021). About the investigation overall: Samples from collaborators originated in the United States, Italy and Spain and spanned both the acute and convalescent phases of COVID-19. Sample metadata almost always included a de-identified subject ID, COVID-19 status, age in years and sex. A freely available public database, intended as a resource for researchers studying the immune response to SARS-CoV-2, is where the repertoires were released. The dataset comprised deeply sampled blood TCRbeta repertoires from subjects exposed to, actively infected with, or recovered from COVID-19. The samples were drawn from the first 160 participants of the ongoing ImmuneRACE study and from 950 to 1,500 subjects provided by 6 global collaborators. The material from the prospective study consisted of cDNA or gDNA derived from T cells, B-cell-depleted T cells, or PBMCs. Where HLA class I and class II types were available, the types were taken from metadata supplied by the sample provider, not from assay-based typing.

One collaborating source in Seattle enrolled patients during active infection and followed them longitudinally through the course of disease. Collaborating institutions collected whole blood in K2EDTA tubes following their own protocols. Collaborator samples were shipped for TCRbeta analysis as frozen whole blood, isolated PBMCs, or DNA extracted from either sample type. Study-wide conclusions, independent of this receptor: The amount of clinical and demographic metadata varied by source and participant and was provided uncurated.

A remark on this clone: The target of this receptor is not known. No much larger clonotype is one base removed from it; base qualities were not supplied.

TCRbeta CDR3 regions were amplified from genomic DNA by means of the immunoSEQ Assay, a bias-controlled multiplex PCR. From the authors' description of their analysis: The number of nucleated cells in each sample was estimated by amplification of reference gene primers within the assay. Sequence reads were collapsed and filtered to measure the absolute abundance of every unique TCRbeta CDR3 rearrangement. For each sample, productive Simpson clonality was calculated by taking the square root of Simpson's diversity index across productive rearrangements. This is the immuneACCESS table as TCRdb keeps it, with only in-frame sequences that have V and J called. A part of the clones is gone; compared with another copy, unresolved V genes explain less than half, and the rest is unexplained. That table furnishes V, J and clone size, whereas the DNA furnished D and trimming. The sample table records around 37,000 clones; just under 75% of these occur just once. Jointly, the top ten make up under 12% of the sample.

CDR1 and CDR2, per the germline V gene, are SGHDT and YYEEEE. The CDR3 measures 15 amino acids from cysteine to phenylalanine. Only CDR3 DNA is held: 45 bases, read in frame from base 1. Trimming at the junction amounts to 0 bases on V and 3 bases on J, and the germline ends lie 10 bases apart. The TCR sequence derives from a man in his 70s with COVID-19, enrolled during active disease. The rearrangement combines TRBV5-6 with TRBJ2-1; possibly the D gene is TRBD1, per 5 matching bases. Sequenced material: peripheral blood. The DNA sequence reads TGTGCCAGCAGCTTGGAGGGCAGGGTCTACAATGAGCAGTTCTTC. This yields the protein CASSLEGRVYNEQFF.